This T cell receptor beta chain was identified during a study of cytomegalovirus exposure and HLA in healthy donors. Study-level information: A later analysis reported the same platform for the 120 validation repertoires and the roughly 700 first-cohort repertoires. Whole-study findings and limits: Most TCR sequences were seen very rarely across donors, but some public TCRs occurred in many.

The V and J ends lost 0 bases and 11 bases, in that order; junction bases with no gene match: 14. The CDR3 is made up of 16 amino acids. The V gene's germline CDR1 is SGHNT and CDR2 YYREEE (reference sequence). TCRdb's copy holds only in-frame clones and misses some; the assay was immunoSEQ multiplex PCR. The sample has approximately 81,000 clones, approximately 93% seen once. A roughly 120-subject validation cohort, separate from the approximately 610-subject first cohort, supplied the donors. About this clone itself: No antigen is known for it.

This clonotype originated in a man younger than 30 in good health and CMV-seronegative. The V and J genes are TRBV5-4 and TRBJ2-3; 8 bases align to TRBD2. Sequencing used PBMCs. The CDR3 nucleotides read TGTGCCAGCAGCTTGGCCGGGACTAGGAGCACAGATGTGCAGTATTTT. Translated, it gives CASSLAGTRSTDVQYF.